What follows are 27 T cell receptor beta chains derived from one specimen sequenced in a study of CD8 T cells in Susac syndrome. Random hexamers primed reverse transcription of about 0.5 to 1 ug RNA. TCRdb re-called the immunoSEQ multiplex PCR reads through MiXCR, storing one row per CDR3 protein. The sample contains over 150,000 distinct CDR3 sequences, over 90% of which appear only once. Sequenced material: CD4+ T cells from PBMCs. The receptors originated from a human donor with Susac syndrome.

The chain uses TRBV4-3 and TRBJ1-5; no reliable D call. V dropped 0 bases and J dropped 5 bases, with 8 bases sitting between them. The CDR3 runs to 14 residues. The V gene's germline CDR1 is LGHNA and CDR2 YSLEER. CDR3 amino acids: CASSQEPVDQPQHF. In DNA form, the CDR3 reads TGCGCCAGCAGCCAAGAACCCGTGGATCAGCCCCAGCATTTT.

This rearrangement joins TRBV15 to TRBJ1-5; no reliable D call. Germline CDR1 and CDR2: LNHNV and YYDKDF (reference sequence). Between the trimmed V and J ends, which lost 6 bases and 1 base, there was a span of 13 bases. The CDR3 totals 15 residues. The CDR3 DNA reads as TGTGCCACCAGGGTTGGTGCTGGGAGCAATCAGCCCCAGCATTTT. This gives the protein CATRVGAGSNQPQHF.

This clonotype was seen a single time. This chain uses TRBV3-1 with TRBJ1-2; D is unresolved. The CDR3 runs to 13 residues. Trimming took 3 bases from V and 4 from J, leaving 9 bases between them. Looked up from germline, CDR1 is LGHDT and CDR2 is YNNKEL (reference sequence). In nucleotides, the CDR3 is TGTGCCAGCAGCCAGGCAGACCTCTATGGCTACACCTTC. Amino acid sequence: CASSQADLYGYTF.

The chain joins TRBV2 to TRBJ1-5, with TRBD1 as a possible D gene (5 bases). From germline, CDR1 is SNHLY and CDR2 FYNNEI. The ends were cut back, 7 bases at V and 7 bases at J, with 23 bases in the middle. The CDR3 is 16 amino acids. The chain's CDR3 is CASTSGGVSSEQPQHF. CDR3 coding DNA: TGTGCCAGCACCTCGGGGGGGGTGAGTTCAGAGCAGCCCCAGCATTTT.

V and J are TRBV30 and TRBJ1-3; D call uncertain. The CDR3 totals 12 residues. Trimming took 6 bases from V and 0 from J, leaving 6 bases between them. Germline V gene sequence: CDR1 GTSNPN, CDR2 SVGIG (reference sequence). The CDR3 DNA reads TGTGCCTGCAGTACCTCTGGAAACACCATATATTTT. Translation: CACSTSGNTIYF. The full variable domain, rest sourced from reference TRBV30 and TRBJ1-3, is SQTIHQWPATLVQPVGSPLSLECTVEGTSNPNLYWYRQAAGRGLQLLFYSVGIGQISSEVPQNLSASRPQDRQFILSSKKLLLSDSGFYLCACSTSGNTIYFGEGSWLTVV.

Comments on this clonotype: Relative to the germline gene, one junction end is altered; a read error may explain this. This chain uses TRBV5-1 with TRBJ1-1, with TRBD1 as a possible D gene (5 bases). This CDR3 region has 15 residues. The germline V gene has CDR1 SGHRS and CDR2 YFSETQ. CDR3 in DNA: TGCGCCTGCAGCCCAACGCAGGGTGGGAACACTGAAGCTTTCTTT. It codes for CACSPTQGGNTEAFF.

This chain links TRBV20-1 with TRBJ1-6; 8 nucleotides agree with TRBD1. V was clipped by 3 bases and J by 5 bases; unmatched bases: 6. The CDR3 consists of 15 residues. Germline-derived CDR1 and CDR2 are DFQATT and SNEGSKA (reference sequence). CDR3 sequence: CSASHRGTNNSPLHF. CDR3 sequence (DNA): TGCAGTGCTAGCCACAGGGGGACTAATAATTCACCCCTCCACTTT.

This clonotype has a single count. The rearrangement links TRBV20-1 to TRBJ2-3; D might be TRBD2 (5 bases). V was pared by 3 bases and J by 5 bases, with 9 bases between. Per the germline V gene, CDR1 is DFQATT and CDR2 is SNEGSKA (reference sequence). The CDR3 spans 12 residues. In DNA form, the CDR3 reads TGCAGTGCTAGGGACTCACGAGATACGCAGTATTTT. It yields the protein CSARDSRDTQYF.

The rearrangement joins TRBV5-1 to TRBJ2-1, with 9 bases fitting TRBD2. The V and J ends lost 0 bases and 6 bases, in that order; junction bases with no gene match: 4. From germline, CDR1 is SGHRS and CDR2 YFSETQ. CDR3 length: 15 amino acids. CDR3 region: CASSLAGTSSNEQFF. Here the CDR3 DNA reads TGCGCCAGCAGCTTGGCCGGGACTAGCAGCAATGAGCAGTTCTTC.

The CDR3 DNA follows: TGTGCCAGCAGCGTAGCGACTAGCGGGAGCTACAATGAGCAGTTCTTC. Its translation is CASSVATSGSYNEQFF. The chain links TRBV9 to TRBJ2-1; 12 bases agree with TRBD2. The CDR3 has 16 residues. Germline loops: CDR1 SGDLS, CDR2 YYNGEE. Unmatched junction bases numbered 1, after V lost 0 bases and J lost 3 bases.

This chain links TRBV29-1 with TRBJ1-2, with 8 bases identical to TRBD1. CDR3 size: 14 residues. Germline V gives CDR1 SQVTM, CDR2 ANQGSEA. After removal of 7 bases from V and 1 base from J, the junction contained 8 bases not matched to a gene. The CDR3 region is CSDGGTGSNYGYTF. CDR3 in DNA: TGCAGCGATGGGGGGACAGGCAGTAACTATGGCTACACCTTC.

This clonotype has just one count. The chain combines TRBV20-1 with TRBJ1-1; 9 positions agree with TRBD1. Germline loops: CDR1 DFQATT, CDR2 SNEGSKA (reference sequence). The ends lost 0 bases at V and 11 bases at J; junction bases unmatched: 10. CDR3 length: 14 amino acids. CDR3 residues: CSARDPTGGGAAFF. In DNA, the CDR3 is TGCAGTGCTAGAGATCCTACAGGGGGCGGAGCCGCTTTCTTT.

The chain joins TRBV3-1 to TRBJ1-1; weak D call: TRBD1 (5 bases). CDR1 and CDR2 from the germline V gene are LGHDT and YNNKEL (reference sequence). V dropped 3 bases and J dropped 1 base, with 12 bases sitting between them. CDR3 length equals 15 residues. CDR3 protein: CASSQAGWGNTEAFF. The CDR3 DNA reads TGTGCCAGCAGCCAGGCAGGGTGGGGGAACACTGAAGCTTTCTTT. Full variable domain (missing parts from reference TRBV3-1 and TRBJ1-1): DTAVSQTPKYLVTQMGNDKSIKCEQNLGHDTMYWYKQDSKKFLKIMFSYNNKELIINETVPNRFSPKSPDKAHLNLHINSLELGDSAVYFCASSQAGWGNTEAFFGQGTRLTVV.

This clonotype was counted between two and nine times. The chain employs TRBV30 and TRBJ1-5, with 7 bases matching TRBD1. The germline V gene has CDR1 GTSNPN and CDR2 SVGIG (reference sequence). This CDR3 comprises 14 residues. V gave up 2 bases and J gave up 6 bases; unmatched junction bases: 7. CDR3 region: CAWSHNRGRQPQHF. The CDR3 nucleotides are TGTGCCTGGAGTCATAACAGGGGTCGTCAGCCCCAGCATTTT. Complete variable domain (other parts from reference TRBV30 and TRBJ1-5): SQTIHQWPATLVQPVGSPLSLECTVEGTSNPNLYWYRQAAGRGLQLLFYSVGIGQISSEVPQNLSASRPQDRQFILSSKKLLLSDSGFYLCAWSHNRGRQPQHFGDGTRLSIL.

The J gene is TRBJ1-2, the V gene TRBV4-1; D unclear. CDR1 and CDR2 (germline): MGHRA, YSYEKL. V lost 8 bases, J lost 0 bases, and 16 bases lay in between. The CDR3 runs to 15 residues. Here the CDR3 DNA reads TGCGCCAGCTCTGGGCAGGCTGTGGCTAACTATGGCTACACCTTC. Translated, it gives CASSGQAVANYGYTF.

To note about this clonotype: An end of the junction differs from the germline gene, which may be a read error. The V call is TRBV7-7, the J call TRBJ2-1, with TRBD2 as a possible D gene (5 bases). This CDR3 region has 13 residues. Germline CDR1 SSHAT, CDR2 FNYEAQ (reference sequence). Here the CDR3 reads CASSTDSHNEQFF. The CDR3 DNA reads as TGTGCTAGCAGCACGGACTCACACAATGAGCAGTTCTTC.

The rearrangement joins TRBV9 to TRBJ1-2; a possible D gene is TRBD1 (5 bases). There are 14 residues in the CDR3. The germline V and J ends were trimmed by 0 bases and 9 bases, with 15 bases remaining between them. Germline V gene sequence: CDR1 SGDLS, CDR2 YYNGEE. CDR3 sequence: CASSVGGAALRYTF. CDR3 in DNA: TGTGCCAGCAGCGTAGGCGGGGCAGCACTCCGCTACACCTTC. The variable domain in full, with the rest retrieved from reference TRBV9 and TRBJ1-2, is DSGVTQTPKHLITATGQRVTLRCSPRSGDLSVYWYQQSLDQGLQFLIQYYNGEERAKGNILERFSAQQFPDLHSELNLSSLELGDSALYFCASSVGGAALRYTFGSGTRLTVV.

The J gene is TRBJ2-3, the V gene TRBV11-2; D gene unclear. Germline V gene data show CDR1 as SGHAT and CDR2 as FQNNGV. There are 14 residues in the CDR3. V gave up 1 base and J gave up 10 bases, with 15 bases separating them. CDR3 region: CASSLGAPRTAQYF. The CDR3 nucleotides read TGTGCCAGCAGCTTAGGAGCCCCACGGACCGCGCAGTATTTT.

This sequence joins TRBV11-2 and TRBJ2-1; D perhaps matches TRBD1 (6 bases). Between the trimmed V and J ends, which lost 1 base and 6 bases, there was a span of 13 bases. There are 15 residues in the CDR3. Looked up from germline, CDR1 is SGHAT and CDR2 is FQNNGV. CDR3 coding DNA: TGTGCCAGCAGCTTAGCCATGGCAGGGGCCAATGAGCAGTTCTTC. Translated: CASSLAMAGANEQFF.

The chain has TRBV28 and TRBJ2-1, with D unclear. The ends were cut back, 7 bases at V and 6 bases at J, with 7 bases in the middle. CDR1 and CDR2 (germline): MDHEN, SYDVKM. The CDR3 runs to 11 residues. CDR3 bases: TGTGCCAGCATTTGGCTCAATGAGCAGTTCTTC. Translation gives CASIWLNEQFF.

This chain joins TRBV28 and TRBJ2-7; 7 bases fit TRBD2. There are 14 residues in the CDR3. Germline V gene data show CDR1 as MDHEN and CDR2 as SYDVKM. Losses at the gene ends were 7 bases for V and 2 bases for J; bases not matched to a gene: 8. The CDR3: CASIGLAATYEQYF. The CDR3 DNA sequence: TGTGCCAGCATTGGGCTAGCGGCAACCTACGAGCAGTACTTC.

The chain links TRBV6-5 to TRBJ1-3, with D possibly being TRBD1 (5 bases). The length of the CDR3 is 15 residues. V lost 6 bases to trimming and J lost 3 bases, with 15 bases between them. CDR1 is MNHEY and CDR2 is SVGAGI in the germline V gene. This CDR3 reads CASRGPRDYGNTIYF. CDR3 in DNA: TGTGCCAGCAGGGGCCCACGGGACTATGGAAACACCATATATTTT.

This chain connects TRBV28 to TRBJ2-7, with D perhaps matching TRBD1 (5 bases). The germline V gene has CDR1 MDHEN and CDR2 SYDVKM. Trimming pared 8 bases from V and 3 bases from J, leaving 17 bases between. The CDR3 sequence is 14 residues long. The CDR3, as DNA: TGTGCCAGCGGGTCATTAGGGGTGTTCTACGAGCAGTACTTC. Its translation: CASGSLGVFYEQYF.

This clonotype was counted once. The V gene is TRBV28, the J gene TRBJ1-2; D perhaps matches TRBD1 (6 bases). V was clipped by 7 bases and J by 0 bases, with 18 bases between them. Germline values: CDR1 MDHEN, CDR2 SYDVKM. The CDR3 extends over 16 amino acids. CDR3 coding DNA: TGTGCCAGCATCGCGGGAGGGGGAGGCTCTAACTATGGCTACACCTTC. Translating it yields CASIAGGGGSNYGYTF.

This clonotype was found once. The chain couples TRBV3-1 to TRBJ2-3, with D uncertain. Germline V gives CDR1 LGHDT, CDR2 YNNKEL (reference sequence). Trimming removed 4 bases at V and 7 bases at J, with 15 bases between. The CDR3 is 14 amino acids. Written as DNA, the CDR3 is TGTGCCAGCAGCCTCAAAGCCGGTGGGAATACGCAGTATTTT. Amino acid sequence: CASSLKAGGNTQYF.

The V gene is TRBV29-1, the J gene TRBJ1-2; a weak D match, TRBD1 (5 bases). Germline-derived CDR1 and CDR2 are SQVTM and ANQGSEA. This CDR3 has 12 amino acids. V lost 7 bases and J 6 bases, leaving 15 bases between the germline ends. For the CDR3, the DNA is TGCAGCGCCGGCGGGGGGAGGGATGGCTACACCTTC. Translating gives CSAGGGRDGYTF.

CDR3 nucleotide sequence: TGTGCCTGGAGTAGGGGCACAGGTTCGACCGATGAGCAGTTCTTC. Translation: CAWSRGTGSTDEQFF. The V call is TRBV30, the J call TRBJ2-1; D may be TRBD1 (5 bases). V lost 2 bases to trimming and J lost 8 bases, with 19 bases between them. Germline V gene data show CDR1 as GTSNPN and CDR2 as SVGIG (reference sequence). This CDR3 comprises 15 residues. Combining the CDR3 with reference TRBV30 and TRBJ2-1 gives the whole variable domain SQTIHQWPATLVQPVGSPLSLECTVEGTSNPNLYWYRQAAGRGLQLLFYSVGIGQISSEVPQNLSASRPQDRQFILSSKKLLLSDSGFYLCAWSRGTGSTDEQFFGPGTRLTVL.